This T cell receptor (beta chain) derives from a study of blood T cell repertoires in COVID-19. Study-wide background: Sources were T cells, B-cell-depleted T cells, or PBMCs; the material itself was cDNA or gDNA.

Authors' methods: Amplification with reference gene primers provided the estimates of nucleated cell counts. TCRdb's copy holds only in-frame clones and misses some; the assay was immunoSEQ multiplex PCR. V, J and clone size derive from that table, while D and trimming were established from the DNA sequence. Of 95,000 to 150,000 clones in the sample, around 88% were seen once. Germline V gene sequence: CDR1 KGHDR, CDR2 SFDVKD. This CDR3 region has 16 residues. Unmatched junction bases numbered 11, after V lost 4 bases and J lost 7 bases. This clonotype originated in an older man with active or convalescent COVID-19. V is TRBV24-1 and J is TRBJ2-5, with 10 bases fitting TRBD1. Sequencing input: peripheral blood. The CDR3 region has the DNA TGTGCCACCAGTGACCAGGGACAGGGGTCTCCGTTGACCCAGTACTTC. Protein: CATSDQGQGSPLTQYF.